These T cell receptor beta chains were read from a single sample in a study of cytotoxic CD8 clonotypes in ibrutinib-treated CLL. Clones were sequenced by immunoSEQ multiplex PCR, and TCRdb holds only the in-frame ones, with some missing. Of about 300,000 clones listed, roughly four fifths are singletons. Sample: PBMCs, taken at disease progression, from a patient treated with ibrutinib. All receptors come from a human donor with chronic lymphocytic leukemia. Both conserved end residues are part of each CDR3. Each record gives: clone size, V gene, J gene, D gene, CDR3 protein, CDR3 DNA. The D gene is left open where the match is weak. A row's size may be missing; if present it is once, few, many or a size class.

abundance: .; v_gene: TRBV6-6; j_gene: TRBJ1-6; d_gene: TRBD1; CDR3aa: CASSYGTANSPLHF; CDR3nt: TGTGCCAGCAGTTACGGGACAGCTAATTCACCCCTCCACTTT
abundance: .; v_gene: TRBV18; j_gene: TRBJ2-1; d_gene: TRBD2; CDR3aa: CASSPTSGVSSYNEQFF; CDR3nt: TGTGCCAGCTCACCTACTAGCGGAGTGAGCTCCTACAATGAGCAGTTCTTC
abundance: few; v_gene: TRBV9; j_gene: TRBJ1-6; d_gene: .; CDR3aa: CASSDHAESPLHF; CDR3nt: TGTGCCAGCAGCGACCATGCCGAATCACCCCTCCACTTT
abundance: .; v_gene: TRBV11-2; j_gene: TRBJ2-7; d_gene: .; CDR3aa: CASSLEAGSTYEQYF; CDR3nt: TGTGCCAGCAGCTTAGAGGCGGGATCGACCTACGAGCAGTACTTC
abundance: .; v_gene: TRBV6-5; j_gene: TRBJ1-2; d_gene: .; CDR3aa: CASTGVRANYGYTF; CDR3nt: TGTGCCAGCACAGGGGTCCGGGCTAACTATGGCTACACCTTC
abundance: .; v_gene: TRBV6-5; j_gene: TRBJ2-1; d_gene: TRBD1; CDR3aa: CASSIGQGIYNEQFF; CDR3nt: TGTGCCAGCAGTATTGGACAGGGGATCTACAATGAGCAGTTCTTC
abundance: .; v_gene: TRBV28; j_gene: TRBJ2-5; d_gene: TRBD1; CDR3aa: CASSPGQGWDETQYF; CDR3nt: TGTGCCAGCAGTCCCGGACAGGGTTGGGACGAGACCCAGTACTTC
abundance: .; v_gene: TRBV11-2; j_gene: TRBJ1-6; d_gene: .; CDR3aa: CASSLEGRWSSYNSPLHF; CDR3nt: TGTGCCAGCAGCTTAGAAGGCAGGTGGAGCTCCTATAATTCACCCCTCCACTTT
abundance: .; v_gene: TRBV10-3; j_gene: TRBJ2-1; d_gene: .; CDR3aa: CAISEYRGPTYNEQFF; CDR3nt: TGTGCCATCAGTGAGTATCGGGGCCCTACCTACAATGAGCAGTTCTTC
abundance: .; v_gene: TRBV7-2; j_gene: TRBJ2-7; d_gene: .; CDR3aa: CASSPSSHQGSHEQYF; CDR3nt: TGTGCCAGCAGCCCTAGCTCGCACCAGGGTTCCCACGAGCAGTACTTC
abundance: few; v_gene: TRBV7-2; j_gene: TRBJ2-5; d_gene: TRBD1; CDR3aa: CASSGGQGLETQYF; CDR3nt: TGTGCCAGCAGCGGGGGACAGGGGTTGGAGACCCAGTACTTC
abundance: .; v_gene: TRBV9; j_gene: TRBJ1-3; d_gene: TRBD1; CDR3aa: CASGQGGHGNTIYF; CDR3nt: TGTGCCAGTGGACAGGGCGGTCATGGAAACACCATATATTTT
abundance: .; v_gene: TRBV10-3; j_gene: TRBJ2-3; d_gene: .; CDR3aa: CANRPDRNTDTQYF; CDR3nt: TGTGCCAATAGGCCTGACAGGAACACAGATACGCAGTATTTT
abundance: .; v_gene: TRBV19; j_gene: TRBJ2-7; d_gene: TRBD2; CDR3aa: CASRGGDSPSGEQYF; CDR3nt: TGTGCCAGCCGGGGAGGGGACTCCCCGTCTGGCGAGCAGTACTTC
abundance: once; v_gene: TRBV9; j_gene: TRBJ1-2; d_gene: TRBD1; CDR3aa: CASSVGSGQGYGYTF; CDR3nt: TGTGCCAGCAGCGTGGGATCGGGACAGGGCTATGGCTACACCTTC
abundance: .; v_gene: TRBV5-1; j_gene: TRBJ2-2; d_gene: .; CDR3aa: CASSLEHAQPGELFF; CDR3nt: TGCGCCAGCAGCTTGGAGCATGCGCAGCCCGGGGAGCTGTTTTTT
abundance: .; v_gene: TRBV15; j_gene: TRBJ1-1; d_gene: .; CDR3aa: CATSRVTGPAEAFF; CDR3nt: TGTGCCACCAGCAGGGTCACAGGGCCCGCTGAAGCTTTCTTT
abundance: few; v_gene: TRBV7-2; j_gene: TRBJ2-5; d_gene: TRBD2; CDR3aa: CASSLWVTSGSNETQYF; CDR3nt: TGTGCCAGCAGCTTATGGGTGACTAGCGGGAGTAATGAGACCCAGTACTTC
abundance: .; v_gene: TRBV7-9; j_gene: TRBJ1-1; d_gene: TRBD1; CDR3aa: CASSLRRGREAFF; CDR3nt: TGTGCCAGCAGTCTTAGGAGGGGGCGTGAAGCTTTCTTT
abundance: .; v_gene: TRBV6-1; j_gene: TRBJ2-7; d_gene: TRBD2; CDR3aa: CASYSAGKYEQYF; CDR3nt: TGTGCCAGCTACTCAGCGGGGAAATACGAGCAGTACTTC
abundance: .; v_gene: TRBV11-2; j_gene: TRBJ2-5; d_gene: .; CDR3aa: CASSLGVLGGTQETQYF; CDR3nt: TGTGCCAGCAGCTTAGGAGTGTTAGGGGGGACGCAAGAGACCCAGTACTTC
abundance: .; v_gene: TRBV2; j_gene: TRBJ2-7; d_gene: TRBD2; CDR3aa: CASSLLAGVTYEQYF; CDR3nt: TGTGCCAGCAGTCTTTTAGCGGGGGTAACCTACGAGCAGTACTTC
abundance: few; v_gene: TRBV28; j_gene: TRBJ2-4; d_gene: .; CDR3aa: CASRGGPGNIQYF; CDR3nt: TGTGCCAGCAGGGGCGGTCCAGGAAACATTCAGTACTTC
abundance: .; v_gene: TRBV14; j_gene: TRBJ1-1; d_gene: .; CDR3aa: CASSLTRGFGAFF; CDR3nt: TGTGCCAGCAGCCTGACACGGGGCTTTGGAGCTTTCTTT
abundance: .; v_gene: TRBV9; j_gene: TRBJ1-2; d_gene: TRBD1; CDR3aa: CASSPRTGKEYGYTF; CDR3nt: TGTGCCAGCAGCCCCCGGACAGGGAAAGAATATGGCTACACCTTC
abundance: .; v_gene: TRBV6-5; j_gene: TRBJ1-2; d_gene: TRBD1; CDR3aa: CASSYSTGVGYTF; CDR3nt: TGTGCCAGCAGTTACTCGACAGGGGTGGGCTACACCTTC
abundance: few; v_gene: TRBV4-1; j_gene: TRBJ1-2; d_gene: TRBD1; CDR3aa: CASSQGKGQGSGYTF; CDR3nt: TGCGCCAGCAGCCAAGGGAAAGGACAGGGCTCAGGCTACACCTTC
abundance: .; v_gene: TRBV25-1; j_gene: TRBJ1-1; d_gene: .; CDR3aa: CASSLGVGTEAFF; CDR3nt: TGTGCCAGCAGTTTGGGAGTCGGCACTGAAGCTTTCTTT
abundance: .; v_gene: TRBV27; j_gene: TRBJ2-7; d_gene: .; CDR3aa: CASTIRPGAYEQYF; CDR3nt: TGTGCCAGCACCATACGTCCAGGGGCCTACGAGCAGTACTTC
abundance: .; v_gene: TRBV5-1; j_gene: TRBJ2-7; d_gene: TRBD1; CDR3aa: CASSWIGTGSSYEQYF; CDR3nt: TGCGCCAGCAGCTGGATTGGGACAGGAAGTTCCTACGAGCAGTACTTC
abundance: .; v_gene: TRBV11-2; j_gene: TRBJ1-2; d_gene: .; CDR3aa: CASSLDLGTNYGYTF; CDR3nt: TGTGCCAGCAGCTTAGATCTCGGGACTAACTATGGCTACACCTTC
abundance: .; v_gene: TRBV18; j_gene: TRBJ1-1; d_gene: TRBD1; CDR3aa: CASSPNRGFGTEAFF; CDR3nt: TGTGCCAGCTCACCGAACAGGGGGTTCGGCACTGAAGCTTTCTTT
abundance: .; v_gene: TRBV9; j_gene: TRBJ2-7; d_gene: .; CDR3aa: CASSQDSSYEQYF; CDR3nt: TGTGCCAGCAGCCAAGATAGCTCCTACGAGCAGTACTTC
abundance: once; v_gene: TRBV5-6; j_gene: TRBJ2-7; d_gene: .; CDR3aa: CASSLFAFHEQYF; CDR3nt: TGTGCCAGCAGCTTGTTCGCGTTCCACGAGCAGTACTTC
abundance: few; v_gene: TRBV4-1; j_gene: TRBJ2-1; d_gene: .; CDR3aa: CASSQRLVNNEQFF; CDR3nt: TGCGCCAGCAGCCAGCGACTAGTAAACAATGAGCAGTTCTTC